What follows are 7 T cell receptor beta chains derived from one specimen sequenced in a study of post-analysis software for immune sequencing data. Points from the study as a whole: Five TRBV segments occurring more often in patients than controls included TRBV5-6, TRBV5-1 and TRBV20-1.

Sequencing libraries made from TCR beta cDNA carried unique molecular identifiers. TCRdb re-called the PCR reads with MiXCR, one entry per CDR3 protein. The sample lists under 900,000 distinct CDR3 sequences, about 57% seen once, with 4.6% in the top ten. The antigens these receptors bind are not known. Sequencing was carried out using blood. These receptors were obtained from a girl aged 5-17 years with multiple sclerosis.

The chain carries TRBV10-3 and TRBJ2-7, with a possible D match to TRBD2 (6 bases). The CDR3 loop spans 13 amino acids. CDR1 and CDR2 (germline): ENHRY, SYGVKD. V gave up 7 bases and J gave up 2 bases, with 12 bases separating them. The CDR3 bases are TGTGCCATCACCGTAGCGGTTACCTACGAGCAGTACTTC. This gives the protein CAITVAVTYEQYF.

J is TRBJ2-1 and V is TRBV7-3; a possible D gene is TRBD1 (5 bases). The germline gives CDR1 SGHTA, CDR2 FQGTGA. Trimming stripped 0 bases from V and 3 bases from J, with 12 bases between. The CDR3 is 16 residues long. The CDR3 spells CASSLTGQGSYNEQFF. The CDR3 bases are TGTGCCAGCAGCTTAACCGGCCAGGGAAGCTACAATGAGCAGTTCTTC. Complete variable domain (other parts from reference TRBV7-3 and TRBJ2-1): GAGVSQTPSNKVTEKGKYVELRCDPISGHTALYWYRQSLGQGPEFLIYFQGTGAADDSGLPNDRFFAVRPEGSVSTLKIQRTERGDSAVYLCASSLTGQGSYNEQFFGPGTRLTVL.

V is TRBV20-1 and J is TRBJ2-3, with TRBD2 identical over 9 bases. The germline CDR1 and CDR2 sequences are DFQATT and SNEGSKA (reference sequence). The CDR3 is 16 residues long. V shed 0 bases and J 4 bases; nucleotides not matched to a gene: 8. The chain's CDR3 is CSARDTVAGEADTQYF. The CDR3 nucleotides read TGCAGTGCTAGAGATACGGTAGCGGGAGAAGCAGATACGCAGTATTTT.

About this clonotype: At one boundary the junction diverges from the germline segment, which might be a read error. The rearrangement joins TRBV7-7 to TRBJ2-1; 10 positions match TRBD1. Per germline, CDR1 SSHAT and CDR2 FNYEAQ (reference sequence). The CDR3 is made up of 14 amino acids. CDR3 nucleotides: TGTGCTAGCAGCTTAAGGGACAGGGGCAATGAGCAGTTCTTC. Protein: CASSLRDRGNEQFF.

The chain employs TRBV11-2 and TRBJ2-7; 13 bases agree with TRBD2. The CDR3 is made up of 18 amino acids. The V gene end was trimmed by 4 bases and the J gene end by 0 bases; junction bases not matched to a gene: 9. Germline V lookup: CDR1 SGHAT, CDR2 FQNNGV. CDR3: CASSSVRRTSGSSYEQYF. DNA of the CDR3: TGTGCCAGCAGCTCCGTCCGCAGGACTAGCGGGAGCTCCTACGAGCAGTACTTC.

This clonotype was detected a few times. The rearrangement links TRBV7-2 to TRBJ2-4; TRBD1 aligns across 9 bases. The DNA end favors TRBJ2-7, so the J call may be wrong. Germline CDR1 and CDR2: SGHTA and FQGNSA. The CDR3 covers 16 residues. The CDR3 protein is CASSLEGTGNTYEQYF. DNA for the CDR3: TGTGCCAGCAGCTTAGAAGGGACAGGGAATACCTACGAGCAGTACTTC.

This clonotype was counted once. The rearrangement links TRBV20-1 to TRBJ1-5; no firm D call. The CDR3 extends over 15 amino acids. From germline, CDR1 is DFQATT and CDR2 SNEGSKA (reference sequence). Trimming removed 3 bases from V and 7 bases from J, with 19 bases in between. The CDR3 region is CSARSGGSTEQPQHF. The DNA for the CDR3 is TGCAGTGCTAGGTCGGGAGGGAGTACAGAACAGCCCCAGCATTTT.